These 21 T cell receptor beta chains came from one sample sequenced in a study of molecular identifiers for immune sequencing clone quantification. MiXCR was run by TCRdb on the PCR reads, yielding one entry per CDR3 protein. In the table there are around 460,000 distinct CDR3 sequences, about 25% of which are singletons. The sequenced material came from naive CD8+ T cells from blood, with Jurkat cell RNA spiked in. The subset: FACS-sorted CD8+CD4-CCR7+CD45RA+ naive T cells. The receptors stem from a human donor in good health. Some libraries in this study had Jurkat cell RNA spiked in.

This clonotype has a handful of counts. The chain has TRBV29-1 and TRBJ2-7, with TRBD1 as a possible D gene (5 bases). Germline CDR1 and CDR2: SQVTM and ANQGSEA. This CDR3 comprises 12 residues. V lost 4 bases and J 0 bases, leaving 7 bases between the germline ends. CDR3 sequence reads: CSVARDSYEQYF. CDR3 nucleotide sequence: TGCAGCGTTGCCAGGGACTCCTACGAGCAGTACTTC.

Of note for this clonotype: This may arise from a read error, as a much more abundant clone is one base away. This rearrangement joins TRBV4-3 to TRBJ2-5; no definite D call. CDR1 is LGHNA, CDR2 YSLEER, per germline. This CDR3 has 15 amino acids. V was clipped by 0 bases and J by 9 bases, with 17 bases between them. CDR3 coding DNA: TGCGCCAGCAGCCAAGACTATAGCAGCCACGAGCCCCAGTACTTC. Translated, it gives CASSQDYSSHEPQYF.

This clonotype was found many times. The V call is TRBV14, the J call TRBJ1-1; TRBD1 agrees at 8 bases. This CDR3 contains 15 residues. Germline trimming cut 3 bases from V and 7 bases from J; bases unmatched to any gene: 10. The germline gives CDR1 SGHDN, CDR2 FVKESK. CDR3 bases: TGTGCCAGCAGCCAGGGGACAGGCCGGTTTGGTGAAGCTTTCTTT. As protein: CASSQGTGRFGEAFF.

There are many counts of this clonotype. The CDR3 nucleotides read TGTGCCAGCAGTTTCGGGACTAGCGCGTACCAAGAGACCCAGTACTTC. It yields the protein CASSFGTSAYQETQYF. The chain has TRBV28 and TRBJ2-5; 10 bases agree with TRBD2. Germline assignment: CDR1 MDHEN and CDR2 SYDVKM. The V segment lost 3 bases and the J segment 0 bases; nucleotides outside the gene matches: 4. The CDR3 totals 16 residues.

Many counts were recorded for this clonotype. The chain joins TRBV19 to TRBJ2-3, with TRBD1 as a possible D gene (6 bases). CDR3 size: 13 residues. CDR1 and CDR2 (germline): LNHDA, SQIVND (reference sequence). V shed 7 bases and J shed 2 bases, with 10 bases lying between them. In DNA, the CDR3 is TGTGCCAGTATAGGACAGAACACAGATACGCAGTATTTT. It codes for CASIGQNTDTQYF.

This clonotype appeared many times. V is TRBV7-8 and J is TRBJ2-3; TRBD2 matches 10 bases. The trim removed 6 bases at V and 0 bases at J, leaving 6 bases unmatched. Germline V gene sequence: CDR1 SGHVS, CDR2 FQNEAQ. CDR3 length: 16 amino acids. This CDR3 reads CASRQLAGSSTDTQYF. Here the CDR3 DNA reads TGTGCCAGCAGACAACTAGCGGGGTCTAGCACAGATACGCAGTATTTT.

This clonotype turned up a few times. The rearrangement uses TRBV7-9 and TRBJ2-1, with unresolved D. Germline V lookup: CDR1 SEHNR, CDR2 FQNEAQ (reference sequence). Trimming stripped 1 base from V and 10 bases from J, with 17 bases between. The CDR3 is 15 residues long. Here the CDR3 DNA reads TGTGCCAGCAGCTTAGAAGTCCTTGAGGTCAACGAGCAGTTCTTC. Its translation: CASSLEVLEVNEQFF.

J is TRBJ2-5 and V is TRBV11-2; 12 positions agree with TRBD2. V was pared by 5 bases and J by 1 base, with 8 bases of the junction left unmatched. The CDR3 contains 17 residues. Germline V CDR1 and CDR2: SGHAT, FQNNGV. CDR3 sequence reads: CASSAALAGGLQETQYF. In DNA, the CDR3 is TGTGCCAGCAGCGCCGCACTAGCGGGGGGCCTCCAAGAGACCCAGTACTTC.

This clonotype has more than one count but fewer than ten. This rearrangement joins TRBV23-1 to TRBJ1-5; TRBD1 matches 9 bases. TRBV23-1 is recorded as an ORF, its role being uncertain. The CDR3 consists of 14 residues. J gave up 6 bases and V 7 bases, and 7 bases lay outside the gene matches. The chain's CDR3 is CASTTGGGGQPQHF. CDR3 in DNA: TGCGCCAGCACGACAGGGGGTGGGGGTCAGCCCCAGCATTTT.

The rearrangement links TRBV14 to TRBJ2-5; a weak D match, TRBD1 (5 bases). Germline V gene sequence: CDR1 SGHDN, CDR2 FVKESK. With 3 bases removed from V and 4 bases from J, the gap between germline ends came to 9 bases. The CDR3 is made up of 13 amino acids. Written as DNA, the CDR3 is TGTGCCAGCAGCCACGTCACAGGAGAGACCCAGTACTTC. Its protein product is CASSHVTGETQYF.

This clonotype has at least ten counts. The V and J genes are TRBV7-2 and TRBJ1-5, with 7 bases fitting TRBD1. This CDR3 is 16 amino acids long. The trim removed 5 bases at V and 4 bases at J, leaving 11 bases unmatched. Germline assignment: CDR1 SGHTA and CDR2 FQGNSA. The CDR3 DNA sequence: TGTGCCAGCAGCCAGTACGGACAGGTGATGAATCAGCCCCAGCATTTT. It is translated as CASSQYGQVMNQPQHF.

This clonotype appeared a few times. This sequence joins TRBV7-9 and TRBJ1-1, with a possible D match to TRBD1 (5 bases). Germline CDR1 reads SEHNR; CDR2 reads FQNEAQ (reference sequence). Trimming pared 4 bases from V and 0 bases from J, leaving 12 bases between. The CDR3 extends over 15 amino acids. The CDR3 is CASSSPGPMNTEAFF. The DNA of the CDR3 is TGTGCCAGCAGCTCTCCGGGACCAATGAACACTGAAGCTTTCTTT.

The chain uses TRBV13 and TRBJ2-1; the D is unclear. This CDR3 contains 13 residues. Trimming took off 5 bases at V and 5 bases at J, with 10 bases between the two ends. The germline V gene has CDR1 PRHDT and CDR2 FYEKMQ (reference sequence). The DNA of the CDR3 is TGTGCCAGCAGCCCGGCTAGAGACAATGAGCAGTTCTTC. As protein: CASSPARDNEQFF. Supplemented by reference TRBV13 and TRBJ2-1, the full variable domain reads AAGVIQSPRHLIKEKRETATLKCYPIPRHDTVYWYQQGPGQDPQFLISFYEKMQSDKGSIPDRFSAQQFSDYHSELNMSSLELGDSALYFCASSPARDNEQFFGPGTRLTVL.

V is TRBV6-2 or TRBV6-3 and J is TRBJ2-1, with TRBD2 matching 8 bases. This CDR3 is 14 amino acids long. The germline gives CDR1 MNHEY, CDR2 SVGEGT. The J segment lost 5 bases and the V segment lost 4 bases, leaving 4 bases of the junction unmatched. Here the CDR3 reads CASSLAGGNNEQFF. For the CDR3, the DNA is TGTGCCAGCAGTTTGGCGGGAGGTAACAATGAGCAGTTCTTC.

This clonotype was picked up a small number of times. The chain has TRBV20-1 and TRBJ2-7; TRBD2 matches at 9 bases. J lost 4 bases, V lost 5 bases, and 9 bases had no gene match. The CDR3 has 14 amino acids. Germline V gene sequence: CDR1 DFQATT, CDR2 SNEGSKA (reference sequence). The CDR3 DNA sequence: TGCAGTGCTGAAACCGGGACTAGCCTTTACGAGCAGTACTTC. It yields the protein CSAETGTSLYEQYF.

This clonotype came up many times. This chain connects TRBV7-6 to TRBJ1-5; possibly TRBD1 for D (5 bases). This CDR3 region has 14 residues. Germline V CDR1 and CDR2: SGHVS, FNYEAQ. V lost 3 bases, J lost 7 bases, and 13 bases lay in between. The DNA of the CDR3 is TGTGCCAGCAGCTTGGGAGGGGCTAGCCAGCCCCAGCATTTT. Protein sequence: CASSLGGASQPQHF.

The V and J genes are TRBV11-3 and TRBJ2-1; 9 bases agree with TRBD2. V lost 1 base to trimming and J lost 6 bases; unmatched junction nucleotides: 7. The CDR3 length is 16 residues. Per the germline V gene, CDR1 is SGHNT and CDR2 is YENEEA. CDR3 sequence: CASSLGGLAGTNEQFF. The CDR3 DNA sequence: TGTGCCAGCAGCTTAGGGGGACTAGCTGGGACCAATGAGCAGTTCTTC.

CDR3 amino acids: CASSRFTGLYEKLFF. Here the CDR3 DNA reads TGTGCCAGCAGCCGATTCACAGGGTTGTACGAAAAACTGTTTTTT. The chain couples TRBV27 to TRBJ1-4, with D tentatively TRBD1 (6 bases). V gave up 6 bases and J gave up 8 bases, with 19 bases separating them. This CDR3 has 15 amino acids. The germline V gene encodes CDR1 MNHEY and CDR2 SMNVEV (reference sequence). The variable domain in full, with the rest retrieved from reference TRBV27 and TRBJ1-4, is EAQVTQNPRYLITVTGKKLTVTCSQNMNHEYMSWYRQDPGLGLRQIYYSMNVEVTDKGDVPEGYKVSRKEKRNFPLILESPSPNQTSLYFCASSRFTGLYEKLFFGSGTQLSVL.

This clonotype was seen many times. The chain employs TRBV2 and TRBJ1-1; 7 bases agree with TRBD1. The CDR3 covers 15 residues. Germline CDR1 reads SNHLY; CDR2 reads FYNNEI. Trimming took 6 bases from V and 1 from J; bases not matched to a gene: 8. In DNA, the CDR3 is TGTGCCAGCAGAATTACAGGGGCCCCGAACACTGAAGCTTTCTTT. It encodes CASRITGAPNTEAFF. The full variable domain, completed using reference TRBV2 and TRBJ1-1, is EPEVTQTPSHQVTQMGQEVILRCVPISNHLYFYWYRQILGQKVEFLVSFYNNEISEKSEIFDDQFSVERPDGSNFTLKIRSTKLEDSAMYFCASRITGAPNTEAFFGQGTRLTVV.

This chain links TRBV20-1 with TRBJ2-1, with D unresolved. This CDR3 comprises 13 residues. CDR1 and CDR2 (germline): DFQATT, SNEGSKA (reference sequence). Trimming pared 1 base from V and 6 bases from J, leaving 10 bases between. The CDR3 spells CSARVGILNEQFF. CDR3 sequence (DNA): TGCAGTGCTAGAGTGGGGATTCTCAATGAGCAGTTCTTC.

As concerns this clonotype: A read error may be the cause here, since a much bigger clone is one base away. The conserved closing phenylalanine or tryptophan is absent in this CDR3, likely reflecting a read error. The chain couples TRBV14 to TRBJ1-1; D gene ambiguous. CDR3 length: 16 residues. Per germline, CDR1 SGHDN and CDR2 FVKESK. V was shortened by 0 bases and J by 2 bases, with 13 bases between the two germline ends. In DNA form, the CDR3 reads TGTGCCAGCAGCCAAGAGCACCGACCCTACAACACTGAAGCTTTCTCT. Protein: CASSQEHRPYNTEAFS.